The rows below give T cell receptor beta chains drawn from one sample of a study of CD4 T cells in relation to SARS-CoV-2 and coronaviruses. No antigen has been identified for these receptors. TCRdb's table, derived via immunoSEQ multiplex PCR, lists solely in-frame clones and lacks some. The table lists 25,000 to 30,000 clones, roughly 82% of them singletons. Sequences were obtained from CD4+ T cells from PBMCs, cultured in vitro. These TCRs come from a human donor in good health. Each CDR3 is given with its conserved first and last residue. Size is stated for part of the rows, as once, few or many counts, or as a class when the clone is expanded.

V	J	size	CDR3
TRBV7-9	TRBJ2-2	NA	CASSYRGGTGELFF
TRBV11-2	TRBJ2-5	NA	CASSSRNSGGAGETQYF
TRBV6-2/TRBV6-3	TRBJ2-3	NA	CASSLTNTQYF
TRBV9	TRBJ2-5	few	CASSSRGTQYF
TRBV2	TRBJ1-6	few	CASSGGTVRESPLHF
TRBV7-7	TRBJ2-1	NA	CASSLRLGGEQFF
TRBV6-5	TRBJ1-5	once	CASRSTGPSNQPQHF
TRBV5-1	TRBJ1-1	few	CASSLEGQEAFF
TRBV11-2	TRBJ1-6	NA	CASSLRGLNSPLHF
TRBV7-9	TRBJ1-1	few	CASSRQVNTEAFF
TRBV7-9	TRBJ2-4	NA	CASSPAGGAKNIQYF
TRBV5-4	TRBJ2-5	NA	CASSSAGTRGETQYF
TRBV11-1	TRBJ1-1	NA	CASSLARGRNTEAFF
TRBV2	TRBJ1-1	NA	CASSEGGGNTEAFF
TRBV6-5	TRBJ2-6	once	CASSYSKGSGANVLTF
TRBV2	TRBJ2-7	NA	CASSGGRGYEQYF
TRBV11-2	TRBJ1-2	NA	CASSWDQGRDGYTF
TRBV4-1	TRBJ2-2	NA	CASSPGQGGGELFF
TRBV12-3/TRBV12-4	TRBJ1-1	NA	CASSFWGDTEAFF
TRBV7-8	TRBJ2-7	NA	CASRDPGQGGEQYF
TRBV15	TRBJ1-1	NA	CATSRDSLNTEAFF
TRBV6-1	TRBJ1-3	few	CASREGGSGNTIYF
TRBV9	TRBJ2-1	NA	CASSVVQGSYNEQFF
TRBV9	TRBJ2-2	NA	CASSQGLAGGRNTGELFF
TRBV10-3	TRBJ2-1	NA	CAISQQGVEQFF
TRBV6-5	TRBJ2-1	NA	CASNPGGANEQFF
TRBV4-3	TRBJ1-6	NA	CASSPGYTVSYNSPLHF
TRBV5-1	TRBJ2-2	NA	CASSLGPTGPTGNTGELFF
TRBV5-1	TRBJ2-1	NA	CASSLMSARGIYNEQFF
TRBV3-1/TRBV3-2	TRBJ1-1	NA	CASSPSPNTEAFF
TRBV27	TRBJ1-6	NA	CASRETGSPLHF
TRBV11-2	TRBJ1-4	NA	CASSYRPKGRNEKLFF
TRBV6-2/TRBV6-3	TRBJ2-3	few	CASSPQQGNTQYF
TRBV7-2	TRBJ1-6	NA	CASSESRVGGSPLHF